This T cell receptor beta chain was sequenced for a study of cytomegalovirus exposure and HLA in healthy donors. Vbeta (60) and Jbeta (13) primers were used in the PCR. Here immunoSEQ multiplex PCR was the method, and the copy in TCRdb shows in-frame clones only, minus some. The table has around 200,000 clones, more than 60% seen once; the top ten hold roughly 2.6%. Study outcomes and limitations: Donors were assumed by presence/absence analyses to have roughly uniform sequencing depth. A later analysis found most CMV-associated TCR beta chains apparently HLA-restricted. A missense variant in DCLRE1C was later tied to TCR beta V- and J-gene trimming. Later analysis placed DRB1 highest and HLA-C lowest in TCR association rates, which differed by HLA locus.

The CDR3 contains 15 residues. Germline CDR1 SGHKS, CDR2 YYEKEE (reference sequence). Trimming took 2 bases from V and 2 from J, leaving 14 bases between them. A word on this clone: Its antigen is not known.

This sequence was found in a woman aged 60-75 years in good health and CMV-seropositive. V gene TRBV5-5 combines with J gene TRBJ2-7; TRBD1 might be the D (5 bases). Sequencing was done on a sample of PBMCs. The CDR3 bases are TGTGCCAGCAGCTTTGGACAACCGTCGCCCTACGAGCAGTACTTC. Encoded protein: CASSFGQPSPYEQYF.